Sequencing of this TCR beta chain was carried out in a study of blood T cell repertoires in COVID-19. Study information: Acute-phase and convalescent COVID-19 samples originated in the United States, Italy and Spain.

This clone was seen a single time. V lost 4 bases to trimming and J lost 6 bases; unmatched junction nucleotides: 8. CDR1 is SGHRS, CDR2 YFSETQ, per germline. The CDR3 is made up of 15 amino acids. In the authors' workflow: Quantification of nucleated cells was approximated via reference gene primer amplification. Profiling relied on immunoSEQ multiplex PCR, and the TCRdb table lists in-frame clones only, not all of them. That table furnishes V, J and clone size, whereas the DNA furnished D and trimming. Of 50,000 or so clones listed, 83% were seen once; the top ten hold approximately 15%. The sequence was obtained from a man in his forties with acute or convalescent COVID-19. The chain is built from TRBV5-1 and TRBJ2-2; 8 positions match TRBD1. The material sequenced was peripheral blood. The CDR3 region is CASSARTGTAGELFF. In DNA, the CDR3 is TGCGCCAGCAGCGCAAGGACAGGGACGGCCGGGGAGCTGTTTTTT.